The next 8 T cell receptor beta chains were all read from a single sample in a study of long-term antiretroviral therapy in people with HIV. The assay, immunoSEQ v3.0, was run at survey level. Repertoires were generated with immunoSEQ multiplex PCR, while TCRdb's copy carries only in-frame clones and drops some. The table lists tens of thousands of clones, 60% to 85% of them singletons. Sequencing used unsorted PBMCs, obtained 2.9 years after starting antiretroviral therapy. These receptors were collected from a woman in her twenties or thirties with HIV.

The chain employs TRBV6-1 and TRBJ1-2, with D possibly matching TRBD1 (5 bases). This CDR3 region has 15 residues. The germline V gene has CDR1 MNHNS and CDR2 SASEGT. V was shortened by 2 bases and J by 4 bases, with 14 bases between the two germline ends. CDR3: CASSESFGTGYGYTF. CDR3 nucleotide sequence: TGTGCCAGCAGTGAATCGTTCGGGACGGGCTATGGCTACACCTTC.

The V gene is TRBV7-8, the J gene TRBJ2-5, with 8 bases aligning to TRBD2. Germline assignment: CDR1 SGHVS and CDR2 FQNEAQ. With V trimmed by 1 base and J by 4 bases, 5 bases remained unmatched. The CDR3 runs to 15 residues. CDR3 sequence (DNA): TGTGCCAGCAGCTTAGAGTCGGGGGGGGGAGAGACCCAGTACTTC. This sequence encodes CASSLESGGGETQYF.

The V gene is TRBV7-9, the J gene TRBJ1-1; the D gene is possibly TRBD1 (6 bases). The CDR3 length is 14 residues. CDR1 and CDR2 from the germline V gene are SEHNR and FQNEAQ (reference sequence). The germline V and J ends were trimmed by 6 bases and 3 bases, with 14 bases remaining between them. The CDR3 spells CASRGTGYDTEAFF. CDR3 in DNA: TGTGCCAGCAGGGGAACAGGGTATGACACTGAAGCTTTCTTT.

The rearrangement links TRBV7-2 to TRBJ1-1, with D unclear. The CDR3 has 16 amino acids. Between the trimmed V and J ends, which lost 2 bases and 0 bases, there was a span of 13 bases. Germline CDR1 and CDR2: SGHTA and FQGNSA. The DNA of the CDR3 is TGTGCCAGCAGCTTATCCCCTGGACGGCTGAACACTGAAGCTTTCTTT. This sequence encodes CASSLSPGRLNTEAFF.

V is TRBV19 and J is TRBJ2-1, with 7 bases identical to TRBD2. The CDR3 covers 15 residues. CDR1 and CDR2 (germline): LNHDA, SQIVND (reference sequence). V lost 8 bases, J lost 6 bases, and 13 bases stayed unmatched. The CDR3 sequence: CASGSIAGDVNEQFF. CDR3 DNA sequence: TGTGCCAGTGGGAGCATCGCGGGGGACGTCAATGAGCAGTTCTTC.

V is TRBV27 and J is TRBJ2-3; D could derive from TRBD1 or TRBD2 (6 bases each). Between the trimmed V and J ends, which lost 6 bases and 2 bases, there was a span of 12 bases. This CDR3 contains 14 residues. CDR1 MNHEY and CDR2 SMNVEV come from the germline V gene (reference sequence). The CDR3 sequence: CASSKGGSTDTQYF. The CDR3 DNA follows: TGTGCCAGCAGCAAGGGGGGATCCACAGATACGCAGTATTTT.

The chain employs TRBV12-5 and TRBJ2-7; tentatively, D is TRBD1 (6 bases). The CDR3 covers 13 residues. The germline V gene has CDR1 LGHNT and CDR2 FRNRAP. V lost 6 bases and J lost 1, with 10 bases in between. Written as DNA, the CDR3 is TGTGCTAGTGGGGCCGGACAGTCCTACGAGCAGTACTTC. It encodes CASGAGQSYEQYF. Based on the CDR3 plus reference TRBV12-5 and TRBJ2-7, the full variable domain is DARVTQTPRHKVTEMGQEVTMRCQPILGHNTVFWYRQTMMQGLELLAYFRNRAPLDDSGMPKDRFSAEMPDATLATLKIQPSEPRDSAVYFCASGAGQSYEQYFGPGTRLTVT.

The chain combines TRBV11-3 with TRBJ1-5, with TRBD1 as a possible D gene (5 bases). Germline V gene sequence: CDR1 SGHNT, CDR2 YENEEA. V was clipped by 3 bases and J by 1 base, with 19 bases between them. This CDR3 region has 18 residues. The CDR3 DNA reads as TGTGCCAGCAGCTTGTGGGTTTTCCGGGACTCAAGCAATCAGCCCCAGCATTTT. This gives the protein CASSLWVFRDSSNQPQHF. The variable domain in full, completed from reference TRBV11-3 and TRBJ1-5, reads EAGVVQSPRYKIIEKKQPVAFWCNPISGHNTLYWYLQNLGQGPELLIRYENEEAVDDSQLPKDRFSAERLKGVDSTLKIQPAELGDSAVYLCASSLWVFRDSSNQPQHFGDGTRLSIL.